Below are 9 T cell receptor beta chains sequenced from a single sample in a study of shared clonotypes between healthy human individuals. Method: immunoSEQ multiplex PCR; TCRdb's copy keeps in-frame clones and lacks some. The repertoire has 150,000 to 200,000 clones, 85% to 95% of them found once; the top ten carry roughly 0.07%. The specimen was naive CD4+ T cells sorted from blood. This sample's subset: CD45RA+ positively selected. Source of these receptors: a woman aged 25 to 39 in good health.

V usage is TRBV5-1 and J usage is TRBJ2-6; D assignment may be TRBD1 or TRBD2 (6 bases each). The CDR3 extends over 16 amino acids. Germline CDR1 reads SGHRS; CDR2 reads YFSETQ. The ends were cut back, 4 bases at V and 2 bases at J, with 13 bases in the middle. The CDR3 nucleotides are TGCGCCAGCAGCCAACTTGGGGGGCCTGGGGCCAACGTCCTGACTTTC. Protein sequence: CASSQLGGPGANVLTF.

J is TRBJ1-4 and V is TRBV5-1; TRBD1 aligns across 8 bases. Unmatched junction bases numbered 2, after V lost 5 bases and J lost 2 bases. Germline assignment: CDR1 SGHRS and CDR2 YFSETQ. This CDR3 is built from 14 residues. This CDR3 reads CASRRDRTNEKLFF. For the CDR3, the DNA is TGCGCCAGCAGAAGGGACAGGACTAATGAAAAACTGTTTTTT.

The chain combines TRBV15 with TRBJ2-6, with a weak D call TRBD2 (6 bases). Germline-derived CDR1 and CDR2 are LNHNV and YYDKDF (reference sequence). V lost 0 bases and J 2 bases, leaving 11 bases between the germline ends. The CDR3 spans 17 residues. The CDR3 DNA reads as TGTGCCACCAGCAGAGATGGAGGGCTCGCTGGGGCCAACGTCCTGACTTTC. Protein sequence: CATSRDGGLAGANVLTF.

CDR3 nucleotide sequence: TGCGCCAGCAGCCAATCGCAGCCAGAGACCCAGTACTTC. Protein product: CASSQSQPETQYF. The genes are TRBV4-1 and TRBJ2-5; D call uncertain. The germline V and J ends were trimmed by 2 bases and 4 bases, with 8 bases remaining between them. The germline gives CDR1 MGHRA, CDR2 YSYEKL. The CDR3 contains 13 residues.

The chain combines TRBV18 with TRBJ1-2, with D tentatively TRBD1 (5 bases). V was cut by 5 bases and J by 5 bases, with 6 bases left in between. CDR1 and CDR2 (germline): KGHSH, LQKENI. The length of the CDR3 is 11 residues. The CDR3 DNA is TGTGCCAGCTCAGGGGCTTATGGCTACACCTTC. This encodes CASSGAYGYTF.

The chain carries TRBV5-4 and TRBJ2-5; 9 bases agree with TRBD2. The J call may be faulty, since TRBJ2-7 better matches the DNA end. Germline CDR1 and CDR2: SGHNT and YYREEE (reference sequence). The CDR3 loop spans 17 amino acids. CDR3 DNA sequence: TGTGCCAGCAGACCAGGACTAGCGTCCCTGGGCCCCTACGAGCAGTACTTC. It translates to CASRPGLASLGPYEQYF.

CDR3 nucleotide sequence: TGCGCCAGCAGCTCAGGACAGGAGATCGGGGAGCTGTTTTTT. Protein product: CASSSGQEIGELFF. This sequence joins TRBV5-1 and TRBJ2-2, with TRBD1 matching 7 bases. The length of the CDR3 is 14 residues. Germline V CDR1 and CDR2: SGHRS, YFSETQ. Germline trimming cut 3 bases from V and 7 bases from J; bases unmatched to any gene: 6.

The chain joins TRBV4-1 to TRBJ2-1; 7 bases are shared with TRBD2. Trimming cost V 4 bases and J 7 bases; bases outside gene matches: 16. Germline CDR1 reads MGHRA; CDR2 reads YSYEKL. This CDR3 contains 17 residues. CDR3: CASSLNTLGRENNEQFF. CDR3 sequence (DNA): TGCGCCAGCAGCCTCAACACCCTAGGGCGGGAGAATAATGAGCAGTTCTTC.

V and J are TRBV2 and TRBJ1-5; D possibly corresponds to TRBD1 (5 bases). Trimming shortened V by 9 bases and J by 3 bases, and 18 bases separated the two germline ends. CDR3 size: 15 residues. Germline-derived CDR1 and CDR2 are SNHLY and FYNNEI. CDR3: CASRRRGEDNQPQHF. The CDR3 coding sequence is TGTGCCAGTCGGCGTAGGGGAGAAGACAATCAGCCCCAGCATTTT.